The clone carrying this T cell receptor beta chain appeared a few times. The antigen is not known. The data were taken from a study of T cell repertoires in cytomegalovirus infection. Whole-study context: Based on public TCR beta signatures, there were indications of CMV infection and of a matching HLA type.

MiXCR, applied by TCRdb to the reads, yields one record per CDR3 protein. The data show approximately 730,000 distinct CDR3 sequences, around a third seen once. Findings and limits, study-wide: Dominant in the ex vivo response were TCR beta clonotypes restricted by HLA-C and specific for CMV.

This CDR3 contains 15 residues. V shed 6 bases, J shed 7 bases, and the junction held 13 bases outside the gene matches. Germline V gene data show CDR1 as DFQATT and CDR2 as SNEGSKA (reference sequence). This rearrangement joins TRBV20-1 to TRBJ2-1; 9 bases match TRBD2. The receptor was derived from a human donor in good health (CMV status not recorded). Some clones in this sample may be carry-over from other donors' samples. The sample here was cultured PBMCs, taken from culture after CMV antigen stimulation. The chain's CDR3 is CSASLGAGGLNEQFF. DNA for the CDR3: TGCAGTGCAAGCTTAGGTGCGGGAGGGTTGAATGAGCAGTTCTTC.